This TCR beta chain comes out of a study of human CD4 T cells and Enterobacteriaceae (dated by TCRdb to about 2020). Broad study findings and their caveats: The reactivity of ex vivo clonotypes was inferred solely through the matching of nucleotide sequences to CFSE-low cultures from the same donors. Ex vivo, broadly cross-reactive clonotypes were observed to appear more expanded than specific clonotypes, with about 55% of the 19 and most of the roughly 30 being found within the top 5%.

Memory CD4+ T cells, defined as all CD4+ cells other than CD45RA+CCR7+CD95- naive cells, were FACS-sorted on a FACSAria III to a purity of over 95%. Blood from healthy donors came from blood donation centers in Switzerland. Positive selection with CD4 and CD14 magnetic microbeads was used to enrich total CD4+ T cells and monocytes. Before sorting, CD8+, CD14+, CD16+, CD56+, CD19+ and CD25-bright cells were excluded. To assess in vivo expansion of bacteria-reactive clonotypes, total memory CD4+ T cells from a couple of blood donors were sequenced directly ex vivo. Isolation of peripheral blood mononuclear cells from donor blood was performed with Ficoll-Paque Plus. The germline V gene supplies CDR1 MDHEN and CDR2 SYDVKM. The V and J ends are trimmed by 5 bases and 5 bases, leaving 15 bases between them. Its CDR3 holds 14 amino acids, cysteine through phenylalanine. This entry keeps only the CDR3 DNA: 42 bases, framed from base 1.

The ex vivo total memory CD4+ samples were sequenced at deep level, which gave a detection sensitivity of one cell in 200,000. The QIAamp DNA Micro Kit was used to extract genomic DNA from cell pellets, and spectrophotometry was used to check the DNA quantity and purity. TCR Vbeta CDR3 regions were amplified with the immunoSEQ multiplex PCR assay. The Illumina HiSeq platform was used to sequence the amplicons. The retrieved sequences were 87 nucleotides in length and included the CDR3 region. The authors processed their data as follows. A clonotype was defined as a unique productive TCR Vbeta nucleotide sequence, quantified by productive template frequency from ImmunoSEQ Analyzer V3.0. A threshold set at the top 5th percentile of each frequency-ranked repertoire was used to define expanded clonotypes. The R package fossil was used to compute repertoire overlap as Chao-Jaccard, and the R package MASS was used to visualize the overlap by nonmetric multidimensional scaling. The table comes from immuneACCESS by way of TCRdb, which keeps in-frame sequences with V and J called. Part of the clones is missing from these tables; in studies checked, under half for an unresolved V gene and the rest for unknown reasons. The DNA gave D and trimming, while V, J and clone size come from that table. This sample gives about 26,000 clones in total; about four fifths of them show up just once. Around 0.96% of the sample goes to the ten largest clones.

With respect to this clone: Its antigen remains undetermined. Base qualities are not at hand, and no much larger clone is one base apart.

The chain links TRBV28 with TRBJ1-1; the D gene is possibly TRBD1, with 5 bases matching. The specimen was memory CD4+ T cells from blood. The cell subset or site label on this specimen signifies: total memory CD4 T cells sorted directly ex vivo, unstimulated. The sequence came from a human donor in good health. The CDR3 amino acid sequence is: CASSTGVTGTEAFF. The bases read TGTGCCAGCAGTACGGGGGTTACGGGAACTGAAGCTTTCTTT.